Below, one T cell receptor (beta chain) is given with its context. Library preparation followed earlier protocols using designated TCR primers. TCRdb re-derived calls from the PCR reads in MiXCR, one entry per CDR3 protein. The sample consists of approximately 500,000 distinct CDR3 sequences, around 21% of them appearing once. These data come from a study of molecular identifiers for immune sequencing clone quantification. On the study more broadly: For replicates, RNA isolated from roughly 20,000 or 100,000 naive CD8 cells was divided into five portions, of which four were sequenced.

Germline CDR1 and CDR2: GTSNPN and SVGIG (reference sequence). The J segment lost 1 base and the V segment lost 3 bases, leaving 6 bases of the junction unmatched. There are 14 residues in the CDR3. The chain recombines TRBV30 with TRBJ2-7, with 7 bases fitting TRBD1. This sequence originates from a human donor in good health. Some libraries in this study had Jurkat cell RNA spiked in. The sequenced sample consisted of naive CD8+ T cells from blood, with Jurkat cell RNA spiked in. Subset defined: FACS-sorted CD8+CD4-CCR7+CD45RA+ naive T cells. The chain's CDR3 is CAWSGQEPSYEQYF. CDR3 DNA: TGTGCCTGGAGCGGACAGGAGCCGTCCTACGAGCAGTACTTC. The entire variable domain, with the rest obtained from reference TRBV30 and TRBJ2-7, is as follows: SQTIHQWPATLVQPVGSPLSLECTVEGTSNPNLYWYRQAAGRGLQLLFYSVGIGQISSEVPQNLSASRPQDRQFILSSKKLLLSDSGFYLCAWSGQEPSYEQYFGPGTRLTVT.